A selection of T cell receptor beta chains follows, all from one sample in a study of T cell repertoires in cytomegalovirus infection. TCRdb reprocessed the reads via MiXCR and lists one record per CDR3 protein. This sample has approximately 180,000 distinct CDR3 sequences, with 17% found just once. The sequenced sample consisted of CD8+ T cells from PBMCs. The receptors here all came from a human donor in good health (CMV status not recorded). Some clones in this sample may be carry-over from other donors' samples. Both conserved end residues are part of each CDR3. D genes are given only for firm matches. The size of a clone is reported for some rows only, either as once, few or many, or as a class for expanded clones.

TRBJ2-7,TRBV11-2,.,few,TGTGCCAGCAGCTTAGATAGCGGACAGTTGGAAGTAGCCTACGAGCAGTACTTC,CASSLDSGQLEVAYEQYF
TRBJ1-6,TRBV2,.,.,TGTGCCAGCAGTGAAGCTTGGGTTGGCTCACCCCTCCACTTT,CASSEAWVGSPLHF
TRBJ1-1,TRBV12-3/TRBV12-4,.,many,TGTGCCAGCAGCTCTAACACTGAAGCTTTCTTT,CASSSNTEAFF
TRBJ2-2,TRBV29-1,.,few,TGCAGCGTTGTGTCCCCCGCACAGGGCACCGGGGAGCTGTTTTTT,CSVVSPAQGTGELFF
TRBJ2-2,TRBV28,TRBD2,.,TGTGCCAGCTGCCAAGGACTAGCGGGGGTCACCGGGGAGCTGTTTTTT,CASCQGLAGVTGELFF
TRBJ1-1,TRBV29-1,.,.,TGCAGCGTTGTAGGGGGGGCGACACTGAACACTGAAGCTTTCTTT,CSVVGGATLNTEAFF
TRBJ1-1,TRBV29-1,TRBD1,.,TGCAGCGTTCAGAGGACAGGGGAATATATTGGGGCTTTCTTT,CSVQRTGEYIGAFF
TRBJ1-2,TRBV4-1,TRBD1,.,TGCGCCAGCAGCCAAGATTCGGGACAGGGTCTTGGCTACACCTTC,CASSQDSGQGLGYTF
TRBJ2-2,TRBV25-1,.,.,TGTGCCAGCAAGACAGTCGCGACCGGGGAGCTGTTTTTT,CASKTVATGELFF
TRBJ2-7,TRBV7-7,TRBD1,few,TGTGCCAGCAGCTCCCGGGACAGGGCGACGTTGGACGAGCAGTACTTC,CASSSRDRATLDEQYF
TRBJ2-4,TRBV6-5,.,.,TGTGCCACCTTAGACTACGCCAAAAACATTCAGTACTTC,CATLDYAKNIQYF
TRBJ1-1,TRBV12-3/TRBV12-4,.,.,TGTGCCAGCAGTTGGCGGGATGTGGTGAACACTGAAGCTTTCTTT,CASSWRDVVNTEAFF
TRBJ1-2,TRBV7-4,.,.,TGTGCTTTTCTGGGCCCCGGCTACACCTTC,CAFLGPGYTF
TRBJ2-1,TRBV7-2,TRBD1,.,TGTGCCAGCAGCTTCAGGGGGCAGGGCAATGAGCAGTTCTTC,CASSFRGQGNEQFF
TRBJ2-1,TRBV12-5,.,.,TGTGCTAGTGGCAGCTCGGTACGTGAGCAGTTCTTC,CASGSSVREQFF
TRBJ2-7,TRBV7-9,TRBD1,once,TGTGCCAGCAGCTTCGGACAGGGTGTTATCTACGAGCAGTACTTC,CASSFGQGVIYEQYF
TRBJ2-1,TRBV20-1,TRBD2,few,TGCAGTGCTTGGACTAGCGGTGGAAAGAGCTCCTACAATGAGCAGTTCTTC,CSAWTSGGKSSYNEQFF